This TCR beta chain appears in the sequencing data of a study of type 1 regulatory T cells (dated by TCRdb to the early 2020s). Background for the entire study: The study characterized an in vitro protocol that generated a Tr1-enriched, alloantigen-specific CD4 T cell product named T-allo10. T-allo10 was being tested clinically in patients with hematological malignancies who were undergoing allogeneic hematopoietic stem cell transplantation.

Donor-derived T-allo10 cells were described as specific for host alloantigens, anergic, and capable of alloantigen-specific suppression. The CDR3 covers 14 residues, taking in both the cysteine and the phenylalanine. The DNA shown is the 42-base CDR3, in frame from base 1. Based on the germline V gene, the CDR1 and CDR2 sequences are SGHRS and YFSETQ. A distance of 10 bases separates the germline ends of V and J, which lose 4 bases and 1 base respectively. Remarks on this clonotype: Its antigen is not yet known. No base quality values were provided; no much bigger clone lies one nucleotide off.

Sequencing was carried out with an Illumina MiSeq. TCRdb trimmed the raw reads at Q25, called clones with MiXCR and kept productive beta chains. Entries are consolidated by CDR3 protein sequence, retaining the most common genes and DNA. A total of about 74,000 distinct CDR3 sequences appear in this sample, approximately 64% of them only once. About 8% of the sample is in the top ten clones. Sequencing was carried out using cultured T cells, either the whole culture or a sorted T cell fraction (not recorded which). Explained via the paper, the cell subset or site label denotes: Tr1-enriched cell product generated in vitro against host alloantigens. The chain uses TRBV5-1 and TRBJ2-3, with TRBD2 as a weak D call on 5 bases. The sequence was obtained from a human donor in good health. The CDR3 reads CASSAISGTDTQYF. The DNA reads as follows: TGCGCCAGCAGCGCAATTAGCGGCACAGATACGCAGTATTTT.